One sample yielded the 28 T cell receptor beta chains listed below, sequenced in a study of shared clonotypes between healthy human individuals. Some clones are missing from TCRdb's copy, which holds only in-frame ones; the method was immunoSEQ multiplex PCR. The sample includes 450,000 to 600,000 clones, 79% of them seen just once. Input material: PBMCs. All receptors come from a woman aged 40 to 49 in good health. Some clones in this sample may be carry-over from other donors' samples.

This clone was counted between two and nine times. A junction boundary mismatches the germline segment, possibly from a read error. The chain has TRBV30 and TRBJ1-1; possible D gene TRBD1, 6 bases. Germline CDR1 reads GTSNPN; CDR2 reads SVGIG (reference sequence). The CDR3 sequence is 8 residues long. DNA for the CDR3: TGTGCCTGGAGTGACAGGGCATTT. Translating gives CAWSDRAF.

This CDR3 reads CASSPPRGGTEAFF. In nucleotides, the CDR3 is TGTGCCAGCTCACCACCGAGGGGCGGGACTGAAGCTTTCTTT. The chain is built from TRBV18 and TRBJ1-1, with TRBD1 as a possible D gene (5 bases). There are 14 residues in the CDR3. Per the germline V gene, CDR1 is KGHSH and CDR2 is LQKENI. V lost 0 bases to trimming and J lost 5 bases, with 10 bases between them.

This clone was found a few times. J is TRBJ2-7 and V is TRBV6-5; no clear D. This CDR3 has 14 residues. The germline V gene encodes CDR1 MNHEY and CDR2 SVGAGI. The ends were cut back, 4 bases at V and 5 bases at J, with 15 bases in the middle. The CDR3 here is CASSSSPLRNEQYF. The CDR3 nucleotides read TGTGCCAGCAGTTCATCTCCTCTCAGGAACGAGCAGTACTTC.

The chain joins TRBV10-3 to TRBJ2-5; D unclear. The CDR3 has 14 amino acids. With 6 bases removed from V and 2 bases from J, the gap between germline ends came to 13 bases. Germline assignment: CDR1 ENHRY and CDR2 SYGVKD. As DNA, the CDR3 is TGTGCCATCAGACCTGTTGCGGATCAAGAGACCCAGTACTTC. Translation: CAIRPVADQETQYF.

This chain links TRBV9 with TRBJ2-2; D possibly corresponds to TRBD1 (5 bases). This CDR3 has 15 amino acids. Germline V gene sequence: CDR1 SGDLS, CDR2 YYNGEE. V shed 0 bases and J shed 0 bases, with 6 bases lying between them. In DNA form, the CDR3 reads TGTGCCAGCAGCGTAGGCAGGGCGAACACCGGGGAGCTGTTTTTT. It translates to CASSVGRANTGELFF.

This clone has just a few counts. CDR3 coding DNA: TGTGCCAGTAGCTACGGGGGACGCCTTTTCGATGAGCAGTTCTTC. Its translation is CASSYGGRLFDEQFF. This sequence joins TRBV19 and TRBJ2-1; tentative D call: TRBD2 (6 bases). CDR1 LNHDA and CDR2 SQIVND come from the germline V gene (reference sequence). The CDR3 runs to 15 residues. Deletions cut 6 bases from V and 8 bases from J, with 20 bases between. Looking up the rest from reference TRBV19 and TRBJ2-1 gives the full variable domain: DGGITQSPKYLFRKEGQNVTLSCEQNLNHDAMYWYRQDPGQGLRLIYYSQIVNDFQKGDIAEGYSVSREKKESFPLTVTSAQKNPTAFYLCASSYGGRLFDEQFFGPGTRLTVL.

This clone came up a few times. The chain is built from TRBV15 and TRBJ2-7, with 7 bases fitting TRBD2. V lost 2 bases, J lost 7 bases, and 11 bases stayed unmatched. The CDR3 totals 15 residues. Germline V gene sequence: CDR1 LNHNV, CDR2 YYDKDF (reference sequence). DNA for the CDR3: TGTGCCACCAGCAGATCTCGGGGGGTCGGGGGTGAGCAGTACTTC. Protein product: CATSRSRGVGGEQYF.

The V gene is TRBV30, the J gene TRBJ2-7; 8 positions match TRBD1. Losses at the gene ends were 0 bases for V and 5 bases for J; bases not matched to a gene: 6. The CDR3 spans 14 residues. The V gene's germline CDR1 is GTSNPN and CDR2 SVGIG (reference sequence). CDR3 DNA: TGTGCCTGGAGTGTACGAAGACAGGGGCACGAGCAGTACTTC. Translating it yields CAWSVRRQGHEQYF.

The genes are TRBV10-3 and TRBJ2-2, with TRBD2 matching over 9 bases. CDR1 ENHRY and CDR2 SYGVKD come from the germline V gene. The CDR3 covers 16 residues. The trim removed 2 bases at V and 4 bases at J, leaving 5 bases unmatched. The CDR3 coding sequence is TGTGCCATCAGTGAGATGTCTAGCGGGACCACCGGGGAGCTGTTTTTT. Protein sequence: CAISEMSSGTTGELFF.

This clone was seen only once. The rearrangement uses TRBV6-5 and TRBJ1-1; D call uncertain. The germline V gene encodes CDR1 MNHEY and CDR2 SVGAGI. V was pared by 6 bases and J by 0 bases, with 11 bases between. The CDR3 loop spans 14 amino acids. The CDR3, as DNA: TGTGCCAGCAGCCTAGGGATTCTGAACACTGAAGCTTTCTTT. Its protein product is CASSLGILNTEAFF.

This clone was found once. The V and J genes are TRBV7-3 and TRBJ1-1; D not certain. This CDR3 contains 14 residues. Deletions cut 1 base from V and 1 base from J, with 7 bases between. Germline lookup yields CDR1 SGHTA and CDR2 FQGTGA. The CDR3: CASSLIGKNTEAFF. DNA for the CDR3: TGTGCCAGCAGCTTAATCGGGAAGAACACTGAAGCTTTCTTT.

This chain uses TRBV10-3 with TRBJ2-7; 7 bases map to TRBD2. CDR1 and CDR2 (germline): ENHRY, SYGVKD. The J segment lost 5 bases and the V segment lost 2 bases, leaving 9 bases of the junction unmatched. The CDR3 contains 15 residues. CDR3 region: CAISESGRAFNEQYF. The CDR3 DNA follows: TGTGCCATCAGTGAGAGTGGGAGGGCTTTCAACGAGCAGTACTTC.

The chain couples TRBV10-3 to TRBJ2-1; unclear D gene. Germline CDR1 is ENHRY and CDR2 is SYGVKD. CDR3 size: 15 residues. V was cut by 0 bases and J by 0 bases, with 6 bases left in between. CDR3 protein: CAISESTSSYNEQFF. The CDR3 DNA reads TGTGCCATCAGTGAGTCGACCAGCTCCTACAATGAGCAGTTCTTC.

This clone was seen a handful of times. The chain joins TRBV7-9 to TRBJ2-1, with 10 bases aligning to TRBD2. V lost 5 bases, J lost 8 bases, and 12 bases stayed unmatched. CDR3 length equals 16 residues. The V gene's germline CDR1 is SEHNR and CDR2 FQNEAQ (reference sequence). The CDR3 protein is CASSQAASGSFHEQFF. The CDR3 nucleotides are TGTGCCAGCAGCCAAGCGGCTAGCGGGAGTTTCCATGAGCAGTTCTTC.

The chain links TRBV28 to TRBJ2-7; 8 bases are a match to TRBD2. Germline V CDR1 and CDR2: MDHEN, SYDVKM. The CDR3 sequence is 15 residues long. Germline trimming cut 5 bases from V and 2 bases from J; bases unmatched to any gene: 8. The CDR3 bases are TGTGCCAGCAGTCCTCATGGGCGGGGGGCCTACGAGCAGTACTTC. Residues: CASSPHGRGAYEQYF.

Of note for this clone: Different DNA sequences within this sample yield the same CDR3. The V and J genes are TRBV27 and TRBJ2-7, with 11 bases aligning to TRBD2. Germline V gives CDR1 MNHEY, CDR2 SMNVEV (reference sequence). V dropped 2 bases and J dropped 2; count of bases not matched to a gene: 2. The CDR3 is 15 amino acids. The CDR3 bases are TGTGCCAGCAGTTTACTAGCGGGAGGTCCCTACGAGCAGTACTTC. As protein: CASSLLAGGPYEQYF.

In its sample, this clone was seen a few times. This sequence joins TRBV28 and TRBJ1-5; the D is unclear. The CDR3 sequence is 12 residues long. The germline V gene has CDR1 MDHEN and CDR2 SYDVKM. With 5 bases removed from V and 7 bases from J, the gap between germline ends came to 9 bases. CDR3 loop: CASSPLWQPQHF. The CDR3 DNA is TGTGCCAGCAGTCCCTTGTGGCAGCCCCAGCATTTT. Using reference TRBV28 and TRBJ1-5 for the parts outside the CDR3, the full variable domain is DVKVTQSSRYLVKRTGEKVFLECVQDMDHENMFWYRQDPGLGLRLIYFSYDVKMKEKGDIPEGYSVSREKKERFSLILESASTNQTSMYLCASSPLWQPQHFGDGTRLSIL.

CDR3 sequence: CASSVGGAFYNEQFF. CDR3 bases: TGTGCCAGCAGCGTTGGGGGGGCTTTCTACAATGAGCAGTTCTTC. The chain joins TRBV7-9 to TRBJ2-1; maybe TRBD2 (7 bases). The V gene's germline CDR1 is SEHNR and CDR2 FQNEAQ (reference sequence). V was clipped by 5 bases and J by 3 bases, with 14 bases between them. This CDR3 spans 15 amino acids.

This clone came up a few times. The chain uses TRBV7-9 and TRBJ2-3, with a weak D call TRBD2 (5 bases). Trimming took 5 bases from V and 5 from J, leaving 11 bases between them. The CDR3 length is 13 residues. Germline CDR1 reads SEHNR; CDR2 reads FQNEAQ (reference sequence). The chain's CDR3 is CASSPPGGDTQYF. DNA for the CDR3: TGTGCCAGCAGCCCACCCGGAGGAGATACGCAGTATTTT. Full variable domain (rest looked up from reference TRBV7-9 and TRBJ2-3): DTGVSQNPRHKITKRGQNVTFRCDPISEHNRLYWYRQTLGQGPEFLTYFQNEAQLEKSRLLSDRFSAERPKGSFSTLEIQRTEQGDSAMYLCASSPPGGDTQYFGPGTRLTVL.

The chain recombines TRBV7-2 with TRBJ2-3; 8 bases match TRBD2. The J segment lost 6 bases and the V segment lost 6 bases, leaving 5 bases of the junction unmatched. CDR3 size: 13 residues. Germline V CDR1 and CDR2: SGHTA, FQGNSA. The CDR3 nucleotides read TGTGCCAGCAGACTAGCGGCGCGGGATACGCAGTATTTT. Translated: CASRLAARDTQYF. The full variable domain, rest sourced from reference TRBV7-2 and TRBJ2-3, is GAGVSQSPSNKVTEKGKDVELRCDPISGHTALYWYRQSLGQGLEFLIYFQGNSAPDKSGLPSDRFSAERTGGSVSTLTIQRTQQEDSAVYLCASRLAARDTQYFGPGTRLTVL.

Only one count was recorded for this clone. This chain connects TRBV29-1 to TRBJ2-5; TRBD2 matches 7 bases. The CDR3 spans 17 residues. CDR1 is SQVTM and CDR2 is ANQGSEA in the germline V gene. Losses at the gene ends were 1 base for V and 0 bases for J; bases not matched to a gene: 11. CDR3 amino acids: CSVEGWGIRGDQETQYF. The CDR3 nucleotides are TGCAGCGTTGAAGGATGGGGGATTCGGGGGGACCAAGAGACCCAGTACTTC.

Concerning this clone: The sample carries other DNA sequences with the same CDR3. The chain combines TRBV28 with TRBJ1-5; D ambiguous. The germline V gene encodes CDR1 MDHEN and CDR2 SYDVKM. V gave up 3 bases and J gave up 6 bases, with 6 bases separating them. The CDR3 is 12 amino acids. CDR3 protein: CASSLVGQPQHF. DNA of the CDR3: TGTGCCAGCAGTTTGGTGGGTCAGCCCCAGCATTTT.

The chain has TRBV5-5 and TRBJ1-4; 7 nucleotides line up with TRBD1. The CDR3 length is 15 residues. CDR1 and CDR2 from the germline V gene are SGHKS and YYEKEE (reference sequence). Trimming took 0 bases from V and 8 from J; bases not matched to a gene: 7. The CDR3 loop is CASSLATGVGEKLFF. The CDR3 region has the DNA TGTGCCAGCAGCTTGGCTACAGGGGTGGGAGAAAAACTGTTTTTT.

J is TRBJ2-1 and V is TRBV6-4, with 14 bases aligning to TRBD2. This CDR3 comprises 14 residues. Unmatched junction bases numbered 2, after V lost 3 bases and J lost 10 bases. Germline CDR1 reads MRHNA; CDR2 reads SNTAGT. The CDR3 coding sequence is TGTGCCAGCAGTGAAGGGACTAGCGGGAGCGAGCAGTTCTTC. Encoded protein: CASSEGTSGSEQFF.

This clone appeared a few times. This sequence joins TRBV27 and TRBJ1-1; D is perhaps TRBD1 (6 bases). The CDR3 spans 13 residues. Germline CDR1 and CDR2: MNHEY and SMNVEV (reference sequence). With 2 bases removed from V and 6 bases from J, the gap between germline ends came to 10 bases. DNA of the CDR3: TGTGCCAGCAGTTTAAACAGGGAGGCTGAAGCTTTCTTT. It specifies CASSLNREAEAFF.

This sequence joins TRBV6-1 and TRBJ2-1; TRBD2 aligns across 8 bases. CDR3 size: 14 residues. V lost 7 bases to trimming and J lost 8 bases; unmatched junction nucleotides: 10. Per germline, CDR1 MNHNS and CDR2 SASEGT. CDR3: CASKISGSPHEQFF. CDR3 sequence (DNA): TGTGCCAGCAAGATAAGCGGGAGTCCCCATGAGCAGTTCTTC.

The chain couples TRBV7-3 to TRBJ1-6, with a weak D call TRBD1 (5 bases). The CDR3 has 16 residues. Trimming took 2 bases from V and 8 from J, leaving 16 bases between them. Germline loops: CDR1 SGHTA, CDR2 FQGTGA. CDR3 in DNA: TGTGCCAGCAGCTTATATCGGCGCGGAGGGGATTCACCCCTCCACTTT. The encoded protein is CASSLYRRGGDSPLHF.

This sequence joins TRBV2 and TRBJ1-4; D gene ambiguous. Germline V gene data show CDR1 as SNHLY and CDR2 as FYNNEI. The V gene lost 0 bases and the J gene lost 4 bases, with 15 bases spanning the gap. This CDR3 has 17 residues. The CDR3 here is CASSEAWREVLNEKLFF. The CDR3 DNA is TGTGCCAGCAGTGAAGCGTGGCGGGAAGTGCTTAATGAAAAACTGTTTTTT. Supplemented by reference TRBV2 and TRBJ1-4, the full variable domain reads EPEVTQTPSHQVTQMGQEVILRCVPISNHLYFYWYRQILGQKVEFLVSFYNNEISEKSEIFDDQFSVERPDGSNFTLKIRSTKLEDSAMYFCASSEAWREVLNEKLFFGSGTQLSVL.